The source of this T cell receptor beta chain is a study of cytomegalovirus exposure and HLA in healthy donors. Study background: Prior work identified under 130 million unique TCR beta sequences in 190 million or so T cells. Study-wide findings and caveats: Previous analysis showed most TCR beta V segments were productive about 87% or about 30% of the time.

In germline, CDR1 is GTSNPN, CDR2 SVGIG (reference sequence). Trimming removed 0 bases at V and 2 bases at J, with 14 bases between. This CDR3 is built from 15 residues. PCR used 60 Vbeta primers and 13 Jbeta primers. Sequencing used immunoSEQ multiplex PCR; TCRdb keeps in-frame clones, though not all of them. The sample includes roughly 81,000 clones, roughly 80% of them seen just once. With regard to this clone: Its target is unknown.

The V gene is TRBV30, the J gene TRBJ2-7; maybe TRBD2 (5 bases). This receptor was identified in a boy aged 5-17 years in good health and CMV-seronegative. Source material: PBMCs. CDR3 sequence: CAWSVIGGPTYEQYF. The CDR3 DNA reads TGTGCCTGGAGTGTAATTGGCGGGCCCACCTACGAGCAGTACTTC.